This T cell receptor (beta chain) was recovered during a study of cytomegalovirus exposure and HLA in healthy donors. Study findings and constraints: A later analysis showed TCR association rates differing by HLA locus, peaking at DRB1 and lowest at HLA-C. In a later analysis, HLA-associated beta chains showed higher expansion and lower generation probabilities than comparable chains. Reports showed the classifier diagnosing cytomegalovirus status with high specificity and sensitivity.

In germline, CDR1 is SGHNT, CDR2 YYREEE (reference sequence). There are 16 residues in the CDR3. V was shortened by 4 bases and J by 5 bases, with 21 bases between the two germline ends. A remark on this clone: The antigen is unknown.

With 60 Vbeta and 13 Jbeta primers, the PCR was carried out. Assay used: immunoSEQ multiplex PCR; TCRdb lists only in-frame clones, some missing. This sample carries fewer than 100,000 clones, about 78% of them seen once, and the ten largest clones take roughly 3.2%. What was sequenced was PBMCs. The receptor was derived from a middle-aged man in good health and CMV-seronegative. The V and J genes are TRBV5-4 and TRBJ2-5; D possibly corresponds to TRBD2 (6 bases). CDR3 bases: TGTGCCAGCAGCCCCGGGAGTTCCCCAGGAACTGAGACCCAGTACTTC. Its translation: CASSPGSSPGTETQYF.